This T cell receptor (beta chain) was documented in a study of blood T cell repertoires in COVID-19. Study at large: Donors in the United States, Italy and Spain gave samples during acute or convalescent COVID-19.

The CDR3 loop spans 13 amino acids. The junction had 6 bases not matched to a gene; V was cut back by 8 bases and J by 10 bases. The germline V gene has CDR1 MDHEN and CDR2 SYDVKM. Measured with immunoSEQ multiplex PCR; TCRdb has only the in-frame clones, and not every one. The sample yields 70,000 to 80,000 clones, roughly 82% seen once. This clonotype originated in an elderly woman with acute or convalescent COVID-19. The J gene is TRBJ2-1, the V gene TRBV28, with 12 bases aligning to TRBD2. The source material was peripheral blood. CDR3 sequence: CASFGLAGNEQFF. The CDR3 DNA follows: TGTGCCAGCTTTGGACTAGCGGGAAACGAGCAGTTCTTC.